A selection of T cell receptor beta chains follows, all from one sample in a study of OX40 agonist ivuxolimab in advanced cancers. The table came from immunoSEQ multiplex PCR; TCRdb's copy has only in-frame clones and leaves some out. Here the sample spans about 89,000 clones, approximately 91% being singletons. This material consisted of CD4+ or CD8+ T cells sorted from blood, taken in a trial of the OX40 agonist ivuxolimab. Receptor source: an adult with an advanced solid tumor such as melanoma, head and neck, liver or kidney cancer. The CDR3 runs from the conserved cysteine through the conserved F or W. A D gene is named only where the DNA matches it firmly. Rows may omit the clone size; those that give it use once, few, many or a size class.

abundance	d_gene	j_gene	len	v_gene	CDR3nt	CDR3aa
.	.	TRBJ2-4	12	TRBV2	TGTGCCAGCAGTGTTAGGGGTGACATTCAGTACTTC	CASSVRGDIQYF
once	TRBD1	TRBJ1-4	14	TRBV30	TGTGCCTGGAGTCGGGGACAGGGGAATGAAAAACTGTTTTTT	CAWSRGQGNEKLFF
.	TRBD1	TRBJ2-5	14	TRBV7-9	TGTGCCAGCAGCTCCACAGGGGGCAAGGAGACCCAGTACTTC	CASSSTGGKETQYF
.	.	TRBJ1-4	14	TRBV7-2	TGTGCCAGCAGCCTGACAGGAGGGAGGGAAAAACTGTTTTTT	CASSLTGGREKLFF
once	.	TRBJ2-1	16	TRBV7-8	TGTGCCAGCAGCTTAGAGGCCAGGGGTTTCAACAATGAGCAGTTCTTC	CASSLEARGFNNEQFF
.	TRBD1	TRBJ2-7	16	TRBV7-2	TGTGCCAGCAGCGGACAGGGCCCTCCCAACCCCTACGAGCAGTACTTC	CASSGQGPPNPYEQYF
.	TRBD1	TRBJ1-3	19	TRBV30	TGTGCCTGGAGTCCCCAAGGACAGGGTGGAAGGGTCTCTGGAAACACCATATATTTT	CAWSPQGQGGRVSGNTIYF
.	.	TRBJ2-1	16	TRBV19	TGTGCCAGTAGTACTTCTAAGGGGAGCTCCTACAATGAGCAGTTCTTC	CASSTSKGSSYNEQFF
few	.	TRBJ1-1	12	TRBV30	TGTGCCTGGAGTAGAATTGCTACTGAAGCTTTCTTT	CAWSRIATEAFF
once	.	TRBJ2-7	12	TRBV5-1	TGCGCCAGCAGCTTGGACGGCTGGCCCCCCAACTTC	CASSLDGWPPNF
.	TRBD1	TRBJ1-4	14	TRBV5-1	TGCGCCAGCAGCCGGGGACAGGCGACTGAAAAACTGTTTTTT	CASSRGQATEKLFF
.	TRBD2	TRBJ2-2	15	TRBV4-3	TGCGCCAGCAGCCGCGGGGGGCTGAAGAACGGGGAGCTGTTTTTT	CASSRGGLKNGELFF
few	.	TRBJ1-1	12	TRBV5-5	TGTGCCAGCAGCTTCAAGGAGTTTGAAGCTTTCTTT	CASSFKEFEAFF
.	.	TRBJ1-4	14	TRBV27	TGTGCCAGCAAAATAGGGGGTGTCGGTGAAAAACTGTTTTTT	CASKIGGVGEKLFF
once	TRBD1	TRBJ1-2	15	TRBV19	TGTGCCAGTAGTATTGGTAACAGGGGAGAGTATGGCTACACCTTC	CASSIGNRGEYGYTF
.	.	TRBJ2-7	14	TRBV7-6	TGTGCCAGCAGCTTAGGGGCAGGAGGTGGCGAGCAGTACTTC	CASSLGAGGGEQYF
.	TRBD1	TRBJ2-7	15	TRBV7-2	TGTGCCAGCAGCTCAGGGGGTACGGGGTCCTACGAGCAGTACTTC	CASSSGGTGSYEQYF
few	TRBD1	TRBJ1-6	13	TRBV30	TGTGCCTGGGAGGGGGCCCCCAATTCACCCCTCCACTTT	CAWEGAPNSPLHF
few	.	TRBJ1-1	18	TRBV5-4	TGTGCCAGCAGCGTGGGGGGGGGCAGAGTTTCCATGAACACTGAAGCTTTCTTT	CASSVGGGRVSMNTEAFF
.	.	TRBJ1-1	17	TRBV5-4	TGTGCCAGCACCCCGGTGGGGTCAGGGGCCAGGAACACTGAAGCTTTCTTT	CASTPVGSGARNTEAFF
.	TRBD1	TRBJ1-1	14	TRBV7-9	TGTGCCAGCAGCTGGTCGACAGGGACCACTGAAGCTTTCTTT	CASSWSTGTTEAFF
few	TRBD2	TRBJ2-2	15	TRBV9	TGTGCCAGCAGCCCGGAGCAGCGGGGTCCCGGGGAGCTGTTTTTT	CASSPEQRGPGELFF
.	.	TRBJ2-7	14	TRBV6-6	TGTGCCAGCAGTTACTCGACTGCAACTTACGAGCAGTACTTC	CASSYSTATYEQYF
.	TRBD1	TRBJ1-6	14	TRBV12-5	TGTGCTAGTGGAAGGGGACAGGGGCTGGGGGCCCTCCACTTT	CASGRGQGLGALHF
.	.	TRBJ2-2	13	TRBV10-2	TGCGCCAGCAGAGGGGGGAGCACCGGGGAGCTGTTTTTT	CASRGGSTGELFF
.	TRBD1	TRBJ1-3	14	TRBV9	TGTGCCAGCAGCGTCGGCAGGGGGGGAAACACCATATATTTT	CASSVGRGGNTIYF
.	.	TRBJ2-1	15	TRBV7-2	TGTGCCAGCAGCTTAGAGTGGGGGGCCTACAATGAGCAGTTCTTC	CASSLEWGAYNEQFF
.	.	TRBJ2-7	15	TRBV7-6	TGTGCCAGCAGCTTAGAACGGGGTTTGGGGTACGAGCAGTACTTC	CASSLERGLGYEQYF
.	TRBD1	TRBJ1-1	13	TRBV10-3	TGTGCCATCTCGACAGGGAGGGTCGCTGAAGCTTTCTTT	CAISTGRVAEAFF
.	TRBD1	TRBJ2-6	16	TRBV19	TGTGCCAGCGACGGGACAGCTCTCTCTGGGGCCAACGTCCTGACTTTC	CASDGTALSGANVLTF
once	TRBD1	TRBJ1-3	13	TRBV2	TGTGCCAGCAACGGACAGGGGGCAAACACCATATATTTT	CASNGQGANTIYF
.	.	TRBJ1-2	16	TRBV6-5	TGTGCCAGCAGTTACTCGAGCGGGAAAGCTAACTATGGCTACACCTTC	CASSYSSGKANYGYTF
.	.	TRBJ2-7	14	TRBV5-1	TGCGCCAGCAGCTTGTCGGGCAGTTCCTACGAGCAGTACTTC	CASSLSGSSYEQYF
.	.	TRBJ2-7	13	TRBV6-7	TGTGCCAGCGCGAGGATGAGCTCCTACGAGCAGTACTTC	CASARMSSYEQYF
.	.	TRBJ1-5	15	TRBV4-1	TGCGCCAGCAGCCAAGATGTGGTGAACAATCAGCCCCAGCATTTT	CASSQDVVNNQPQHF
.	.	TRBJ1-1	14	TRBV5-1	TGCGCCAGCATTAAAGGGGACGGGGACACTGAAGCTTTCTTT	CASIKGDGDTEAFF
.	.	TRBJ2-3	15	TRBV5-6	TGTGCCAGCAGCAAGGAGGGGGGGAGCACAGATACGCAGTATTTT	CASSKEGGSTDTQYF